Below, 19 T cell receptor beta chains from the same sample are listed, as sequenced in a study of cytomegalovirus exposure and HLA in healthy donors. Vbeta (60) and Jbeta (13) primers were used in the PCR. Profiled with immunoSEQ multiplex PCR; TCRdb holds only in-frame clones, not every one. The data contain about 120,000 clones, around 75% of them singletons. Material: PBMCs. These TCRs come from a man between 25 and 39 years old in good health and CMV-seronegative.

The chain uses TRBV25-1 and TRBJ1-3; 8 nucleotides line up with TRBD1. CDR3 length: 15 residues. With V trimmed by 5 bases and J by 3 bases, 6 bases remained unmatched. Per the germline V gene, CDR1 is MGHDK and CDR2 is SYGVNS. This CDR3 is CASSSPGGGGNTIYF. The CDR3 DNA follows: TGTGCCAGCAGTTCTCCAGGGGGCGGTGGAAACACCATATATTTT. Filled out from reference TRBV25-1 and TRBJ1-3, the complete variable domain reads EADIYQTPRYLVIGTGKKITLECSQTMGHDKMYWYQQDPGMELHLIHYSYGVNSTEKGDLSSESTVSRIRTEHFPLTLESARPSHTSQYLCASSSPGGGGNTIYFGEGSWLTVV.

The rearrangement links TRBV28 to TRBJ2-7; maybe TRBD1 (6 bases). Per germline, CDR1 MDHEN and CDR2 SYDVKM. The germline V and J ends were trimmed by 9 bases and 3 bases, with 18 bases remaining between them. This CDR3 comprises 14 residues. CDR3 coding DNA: TGTGCCAGTCGAGGGGGAGCTAGGGACTACGAGCAGTACTTC. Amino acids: CASRGGARDYEQYF.

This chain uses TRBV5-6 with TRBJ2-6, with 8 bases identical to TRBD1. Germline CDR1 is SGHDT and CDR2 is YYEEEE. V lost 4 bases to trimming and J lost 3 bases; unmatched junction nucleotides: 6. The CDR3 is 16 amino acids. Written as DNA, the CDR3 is TGTGCCAGCAGCGTCCTGACAGGGGATGGGGCCAACGTCCTGACTTTC. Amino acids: CASSVLTGDGANVLTF.

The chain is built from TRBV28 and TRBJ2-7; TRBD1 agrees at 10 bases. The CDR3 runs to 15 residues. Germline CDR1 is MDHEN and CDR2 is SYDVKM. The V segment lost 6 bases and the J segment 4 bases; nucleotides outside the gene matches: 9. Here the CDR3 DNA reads TGTGCCAGCAGCTCCTCCGGGACAGGGGATTACGAGCAGTACTTC. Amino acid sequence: CASSSSGTGDYEQYF.

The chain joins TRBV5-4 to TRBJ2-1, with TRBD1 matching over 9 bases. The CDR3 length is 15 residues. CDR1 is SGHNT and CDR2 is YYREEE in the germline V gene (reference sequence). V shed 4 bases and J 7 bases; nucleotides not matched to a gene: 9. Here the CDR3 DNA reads TGTGCCAGCAGCACCGGGACAGGGTTTTCAAATGAGCAGTTCTTC. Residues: CASSTGTGFSNEQFF.

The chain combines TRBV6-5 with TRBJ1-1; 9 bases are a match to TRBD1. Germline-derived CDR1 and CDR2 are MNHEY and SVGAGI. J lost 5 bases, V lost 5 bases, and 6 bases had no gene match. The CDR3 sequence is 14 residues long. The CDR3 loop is CASSPGTGFTEAFF. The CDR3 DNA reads TGTGCCAGCAGTCCCGGGACAGGGTTTACTGAAGCTTTCTTT.

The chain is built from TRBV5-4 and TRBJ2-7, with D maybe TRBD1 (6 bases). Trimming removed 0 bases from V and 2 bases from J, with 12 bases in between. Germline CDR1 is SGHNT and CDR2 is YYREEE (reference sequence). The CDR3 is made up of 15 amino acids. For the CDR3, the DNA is TGTGCCAGCAGCTTGGGGGCCAGGGGCGCCTACGAGCAGTACTTC. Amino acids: CASSLGARGAYEQYF.

The CDR3 loop reads CASSQQGAVGYGYTF. CDR3 nucleotides: TGTGCCAGCAGTCAACAGGGGGCCGTAGGCTATGGCTACACCTTC. The chain employs TRBV6-5 and TRBJ1-2, with 9 bases fitting TRBD1. This CDR3 contains 15 residues. In germline, CDR1 is MNHEY, CDR2 SVGAGI. The ends lost 5 bases at V and 4 bases at J; junction bases unmatched: 8.

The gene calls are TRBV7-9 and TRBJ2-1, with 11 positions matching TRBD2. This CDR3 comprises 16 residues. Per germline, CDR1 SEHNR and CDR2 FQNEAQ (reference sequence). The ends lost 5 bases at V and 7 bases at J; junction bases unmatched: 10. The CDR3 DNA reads TGTGCCAGCAGCCCCATAGCGGGGGGGGCACAAAATGAGCAGTTCTTC. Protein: CASSPIAGGAQNEQFF. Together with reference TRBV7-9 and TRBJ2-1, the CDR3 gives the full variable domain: DTGVSQNPRHKITKRGQNVTFRCDPISEHNRLYWYRQTLGQGPEFLTYFQNEAQLEKSRLLSDRFSAERPKGSFSTLEIQRTEQGDSAMYLCASSPIAGGAQNEQFFGPGTRLTVL.

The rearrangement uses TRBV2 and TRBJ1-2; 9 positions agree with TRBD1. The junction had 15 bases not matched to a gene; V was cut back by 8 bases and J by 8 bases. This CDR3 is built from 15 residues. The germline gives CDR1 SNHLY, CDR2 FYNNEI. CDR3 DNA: TGTGCCAGCCACGTGGACAGGGGCGACTCATACGGCTACACCTTC. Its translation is CASHVDRGDSYGYTF.

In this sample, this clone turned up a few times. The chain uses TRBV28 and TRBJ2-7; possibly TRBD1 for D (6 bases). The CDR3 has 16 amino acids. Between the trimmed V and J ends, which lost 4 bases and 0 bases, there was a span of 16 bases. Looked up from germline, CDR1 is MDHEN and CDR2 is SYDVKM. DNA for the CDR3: TGTGCCAGCAGTTCAATCGCCAGGGGCTACTCCTACGAGCAGTACTTC. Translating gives CASSSIARGYSYEQYF. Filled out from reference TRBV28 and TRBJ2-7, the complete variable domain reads DVKVTQSSRYLVKRTGEKVFLECVQDMDHENMFWYRQDPGLGLRLIYFSYDVKMKEKGDIPEGYSVSREKKERFSLILESASTNQTSMYLCASSSIARGYSYEQYFGPGTRLTVT.

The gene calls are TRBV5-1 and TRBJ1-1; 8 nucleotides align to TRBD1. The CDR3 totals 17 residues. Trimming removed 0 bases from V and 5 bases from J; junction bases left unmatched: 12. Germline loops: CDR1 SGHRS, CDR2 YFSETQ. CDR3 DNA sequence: TGCGCCAGCAGCTTGGCGGGCAGGGGGCTTCCTAGGACTGAAGCTTTCTTT. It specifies CASSLAGRGLPRTEAFF.

The CDR3 DNA follows: TGCGCCAGCCGAGGGGGACTAGCTTCCGATACGCAGTATTTT. Its protein product is CASRGGLASDTQYF. The chain recombines TRBV5-1 with TRBJ2-3; 9 bases align to TRBD2. Germline CDR1 is SGHRS and CDR2 is YFSETQ. V was clipped by 7 bases and J by 6 bases; unmatched bases: 9. The CDR3 runs 14 residues.

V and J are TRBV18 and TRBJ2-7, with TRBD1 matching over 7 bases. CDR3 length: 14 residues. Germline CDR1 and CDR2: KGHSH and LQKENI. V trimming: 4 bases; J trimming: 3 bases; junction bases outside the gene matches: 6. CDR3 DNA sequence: TGTGCCAGCTCACTTATACAGGGGAACTACGAGCAGTACTTC. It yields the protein CASSLIQGNYEQYF.

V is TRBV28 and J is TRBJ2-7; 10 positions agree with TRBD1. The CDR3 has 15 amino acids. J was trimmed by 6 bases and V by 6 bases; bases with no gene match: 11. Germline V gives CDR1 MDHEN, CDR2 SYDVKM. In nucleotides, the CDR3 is TGTGCCAGCAGCCTGGGCGGGACAGGGGCTCTCGAGCAGTACTTC. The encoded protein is CASSLGGTGALEQYF.

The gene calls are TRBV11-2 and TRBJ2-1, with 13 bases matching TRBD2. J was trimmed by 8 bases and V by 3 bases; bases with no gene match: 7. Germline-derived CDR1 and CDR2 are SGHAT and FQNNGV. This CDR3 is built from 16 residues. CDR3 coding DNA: TGTGCCAGCAGCTTGCTACTAGCGGGGGGGTACGATGAGCAGTTCTTC. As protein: CASSLLLAGGYDEQFF.

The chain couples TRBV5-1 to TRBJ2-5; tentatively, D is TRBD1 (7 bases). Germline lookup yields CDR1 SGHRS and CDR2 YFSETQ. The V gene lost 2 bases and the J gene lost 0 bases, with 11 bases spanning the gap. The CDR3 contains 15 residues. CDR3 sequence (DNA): TGCGCCAGCAGCTTTGCAGGGGGGTACCAAGAGACCCAGTACTTC. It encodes CASSFAGGYQETQYF.

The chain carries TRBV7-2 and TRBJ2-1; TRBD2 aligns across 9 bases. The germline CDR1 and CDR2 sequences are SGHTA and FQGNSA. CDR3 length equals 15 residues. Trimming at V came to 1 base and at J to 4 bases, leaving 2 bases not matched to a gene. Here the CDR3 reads CASSLGLAAYNEQFF. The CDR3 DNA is TGTGCCAGCAGCTTAGGACTAGCGGCTTACAATGAGCAGTTCTTC.

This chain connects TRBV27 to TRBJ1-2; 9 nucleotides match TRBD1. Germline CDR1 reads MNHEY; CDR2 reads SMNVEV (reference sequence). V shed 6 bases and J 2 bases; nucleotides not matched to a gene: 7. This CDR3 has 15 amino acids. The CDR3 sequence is CASSLFGTGNYGYTF. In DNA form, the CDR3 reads TGTGCCAGCAGCCTTTTCGGGACAGGGAACTATGGCTACACCTTC.